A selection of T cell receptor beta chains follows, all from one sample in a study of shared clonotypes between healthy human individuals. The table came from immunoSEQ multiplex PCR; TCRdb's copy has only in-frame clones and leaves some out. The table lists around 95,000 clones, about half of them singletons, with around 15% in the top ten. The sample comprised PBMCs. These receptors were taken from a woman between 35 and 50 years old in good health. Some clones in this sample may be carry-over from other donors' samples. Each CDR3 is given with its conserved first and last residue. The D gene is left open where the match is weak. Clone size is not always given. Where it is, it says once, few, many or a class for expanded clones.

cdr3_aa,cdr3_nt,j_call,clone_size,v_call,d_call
CAWSGTGVGEQYF,TGTGCCTGGAGCGGCACAGGGGTGGGCGAGCAGTACTTC,TRBJ2-7,.,TRBV30,TRBD1
CASSLIRGREQYF,TGTGCCAGCAGCTTAATCAGGGGGAGAGAGCAGTACTTC,TRBJ2-7,.,TRBV7-3,TRBD1
CASNSGVLSYEQYF,TGTGCCAGCAATTCTGGAGTTCTCTCCTACGAGCAGTACTTC,TRBJ2-7,many,TRBV28,.
CASSDYRTGENIQYF,TGTGCCAGCAGTGACTACCGGACAGGGGAAAACATTCAGTACTTC,TRBJ2-4,.,TRBV6-6,TRBD1
CASSLTGEQYF,TGTGCCAGCAGCTTAACGGGCGAGCAGTACTTC,TRBJ2-7,many,TRBV7-9,.
CASSQGTSQPQHF,TGTGCCAGCAGCCAAGGGACCTCTCAGCCCCAGCATTTT,TRBJ1-5,.,TRBV14,.
CASSALQNWETQYF,TGTGCCAGCAGTGCACTACAGAACTGGGAGACCCAGTACTTC,TRBJ2-5,once,TRBV6-1,.
CSVEVSASGNTIYF,TGCAGCGTTGAAGTGTCAGCCTCTGGAAACACCATATATTTT,TRBJ1-3,many,TRBV29-1,.
CASSLLRGNEQFF,TGTGCCAGCAGCTTACTACGGGGGAATGAGCAGTTCTTC,TRBJ2-1,.,TRBV7-2,.
CSAKTGGQPQHF,TGCAGCGCCAAGACAGGGGGACAGCCCCAGCATTTT,TRBJ1-5,many,TRBV29-1,TRBD1
CAWSGEQDANQPQHF,TGTGCCTGGAGCGGAGAACAGGATGCGAATCAGCCCCAGCATTTT,TRBJ1-5,many,TRBV30,.
CSVAAGREQFF,TGCAGCGTCGCGGCGGGTAGGGAGCAGTTCTTC,TRBJ2-1,.,TRBV29-1,.
CAGTGGRGEKLFF,TGTGCCGGGACAGGGGGCAGGGGTGAAAAACTGTTTTTT,TRBJ1-4,many,TRBV30,TRBD1
CSVAGTTDTQYF,TGCAGCGTTGCCGGGACCACAGATACGCAGTATTTT,TRBJ2-3,.,TRBV29-1,.
CASSLAASNYGYTF,TGTGCCAGCAGCTTAGCAGCCTCTAACTATGGCTACACCTTC,TRBJ1-2,.,TRBV7-8,.
CAWSWGSGELFF,TGTGCCTGGAGCTGGGGATCCGGGGAGCTGTTTTTT,TRBJ2-2,.,TRBV30,.
CASSQEGLTNNEQFF,TGCGCCAGCAGCCAAGAAGGACTAACAAACAATGAGCAGTTCTTC,TRBJ2-1,.,TRBV4-1,.
CATSRGNSPLHF,TGTGCCACCAGCCGTGGTAATTCACCCCTCCACTTT,TRBJ1-6,.,TRBV15,.
CSTRAGGGNEQFF,TGCAGTACCAGGGCGGGAGGTGGAAATGAGCAGTTCTTC,TRBJ2-1,.,TRBV29-1,TRBD2
CASSYTGLKETQYF,TGTGCCAGCAGTTACACAGGATTGAAAGAGACCCAGTACTTC,TRBJ2-5,many,TRBV6-5,.
CAWSADRHSGNTIYF,TGTGCCTGGAGTGCGGACAGACATTCTGGAAACACCATATATTTT,TRBJ1-3,many,TRBV30,.
CAWIVGGGSTQYF,TGTGCCTGGATCGTGGGTGGGGGGTCGACCCAGTACTTC,TRBJ2-5,medium-sized,TRBV30,.